The 20 T cell receptor beta chains below were found in one sample sequenced in a study of CD8 T cells in ankylosing spondylitis. No antigens are known for them. Overall study results and limits: About 8 highly homologous variants made up a TCR beta motif, and this motif appeared characteristic of ankylosing spondylitis blood.

MiXCR was run by TCRdb on the 5' RACE reads, yielding one entry per CDR3 protein. Of over 400,000 distinct CDR3 sequences in the sample, roughly 26% are singletons; the top ten hold about 1%. The sequenced sample was blood, either unsorted or a sorted T cell fraction (not recorded which). The source of these receptors is a male donor with ankylosing spondylitis.

V is TRBV20-1 and J is TRBJ2-7, with D possibly being TRBD1 or TRBD2 (6 bases each). Between the trimmed V and J ends, which lost 6 bases and 0 bases, there was a span of 15 bases. Germline-derived CDR1 and CDR2 are DFQATT and SNEGSKA (reference sequence). The CDR3 is 14 amino acids. The CDR3: CSARGREFSYEQYF. The CDR3 coding sequence is TGCAGTGCCAGGGGCCGGGAGTTCTCCTACGAGCAGTACTTC.

This clonotype has ten or more counts. The chain has TRBV11-2 and TRBJ2-1; 8 bases map to TRBD2. The CDR3 is 16 residues long. Germline loops: CDR1 SGHAT, CDR2 FQNNGV. V trimming: 1 base; J trimming: 5 bases; junction bases outside the gene matches: 7. The CDR3 nucleotides are TGTGCCAGCAGCTTAGGCTTCAGCGGGGGCAACAATGAGCAGTTCTTC. Translating gives CASSLGFSGGNNEQFF.

There are many counts of this clonotype. The genes are TRBV5-6 and TRBJ2-7; 9 bases match TRBD1. V dropped 4 bases and J dropped 6; count of bases not matched to a gene: 14. CDR1 is SGHDT, CDR2 YYEEEE, per germline. The CDR3 extends over 16 amino acids. The CDR3 coding sequence is TGTGCCAGCAGCACCGACCCGGGACAGGGTCTTATCGAGCAGTACGTC. Its translation is CASSTDPGQGLIEQYV.

The rearrangement uses TRBV3-1 and TRBJ1-2; D unresolved. Trimming removed 1 base at V and 4 bases at J, with 16 bases between. Per germline, CDR1 LGHDT and CDR2 YNNKEL (reference sequence). The CDR3 is 16 residues long. The CDR3 loop is CASSQVPGDTLYGYTF. CDR3 in DNA: TGTGCCAGCAGCCAAGTACCTGGCGACACCCTCTATGGCTACACCTTC.

The V gene is TRBV7-2, the J gene TRBJ1-3; a weak D match, TRBD1 (5 bases). Per the germline V gene, CDR1 is SGHTA and CDR2 is FQGNSA. CDR3 length: 15 amino acids. V lost 1 base to trimming and J lost 6 bases, with 13 bases between them. The CDR3 region has the DNA TGTGCCAGCAGCTTAGAAGGGGCAGGGATAAACACCATATATTTT. The encoded protein is CASSLEGAGINTIYF.

This clonotype has just a few counts. V is TRBV6-6 and J is TRBJ1-2, with D maybe TRBD1 (6 bases). The CDR3 extends over 12 amino acids. The V gene's germline CDR1 is MNHNY and CDR2 SVGAGI (reference sequence). Between the trimmed V and J ends, which lost 7 bases and 5 bases, there was a span of 11 bases. In nucleotides, the CDR3 is TGTGCCAGCAACCTTCAGGGGTATGGCTACACCTTC. This sequence encodes CASNLQGYGYTF.

This clonotype was observed a few times. The V and J genes are TRBV12-3 or TRBV12-4 and TRBJ2-5; 9 nucleotides align to TRBD2. Trimming at V came to 3 bases and at J to 1 base, leaving 6 bases not matched to a gene. The CDR3 spans 16 residues. The CDR3: CASSFGGSGSQETQYF. The CDR3 DNA sequence: TGTGCCAGCAGTTTTGGGGGTAGCGGGAGCCAAGAGACCCAGTACTTC.

The chain carries TRBV5-1 and TRBJ2-2, with a weak D call TRBD2 (6 bases). Per the germline V gene, CDR1 is SGHRS and CDR2 is YFSETQ. The CDR3 loop spans 14 amino acids. Trimming took off 1 base at V and 6 bases at J, with 10 bases between the two ends. This CDR3 reads CASSLWDLAGELFF. The CDR3 DNA is TGCGCCAGCAGCTTGTGGGACTTGGCCGGGGAGCTGTTTTTT.

This clonotype turned up a few times. DNA for the CDR3: TGCAGCGTTATAGCGGGAGTGGAGACCCAGTACTTC. It encodes CSVIAGVETQYF. The rearrangement uses TRBV29-1 and TRBJ2-5; 9 nucleotides match TRBD2. This CDR3 region has 12 residues. The trim removed 5 bases at V and 5 bases at J, leaving 3 bases unmatched. CDR1 is SQVTM and CDR2 is ANQGSEA in the germline V gene.

The J gene is TRBJ1-5, the V gene TRBV20-1; D may be TRBD1 (6 bases). From germline, CDR1 is DFQATT and CDR2 SNEGSKA (reference sequence). The CDR3 length is 16 residues. Trimming removed 5 bases from V and 3 bases from J, with 20 bases in between. The CDR3 sequence is CSAVGQNLVPNQPQHF. The DNA for the CDR3 is TGCAGTGCTGTGGGACAAAACCTTGTCCCCAATCAGCCCCAGCATTTT.

This clonotype was recorded many times. The chain joins TRBV4-1 to TRBJ1-2, with TRBD1 as a possible D gene (5 bases). The CDR3 sequence is 14 residues long. The germline V and J ends were trimmed by 0 bases and 4 bases, with 9 bases remaining between them. Germline V lookup: CDR1 MGHRA, CDR2 YSYEKL. The CDR3 DNA is TGCGCCAGCAGCCAAGATGGGACGGGCTATGGCTACACCTTC. Translation gives CASSQDGTGYGYTF.

The V call is TRBV9, the J call TRBJ2-4; 13 nucleotides match TRBD2. J was trimmed by 0 bases and V by 0 bases; bases with no gene match: 3. The germline CDR1 and CDR2 sequences are SGDLS and YYNGEE. The CDR3 has 18 amino acids. CDR3 sequence (DNA): TGTGCCAGCAGCGTAGGGGGACTAGCGGGATTAGCCAAAAACATTCAGTACTTC. Translation gives CASSVGGLAGLAKNIQYF.

This rearrangement joins TRBV23-1 to TRBJ1-5; no clear D gene. TRBV23-1 belongs to the ORF category, with a function that is uncertain. V lost 0 bases and J lost 0, with 12 bases in between. This CDR3 is 17 amino acids long. The CDR3 region is CASSQSYLTDSNQPQHF. The DNA for the CDR3 is TGCGCCAGCAGTCAATCCTACCTCACAGATAGCAATCAGCCCCAGCATTTT.

The table lists this clonotype with a few counts. The gene calls are TRBV29-1 and TRBJ2-6; tentative D call: TRBD1 (5 bases). V lost 6 bases and J 0 bases, leaving 9 bases between the germline ends. The CDR3 is 14 residues long. Germline V gene lookup returns CDR1 SQVTM and CDR2 ANQGSEA. CDR3 sequence: CSVGDSSGANVLTF. The CDR3 DNA reads as TGCAGCGTAGGAGACAGCTCTGGGGCCAACGTCCTGACTTTC.

The gene calls are TRBV28 and TRBJ1-1; 8 bases match TRBD1. Germline lookup yields CDR1 MDHEN and CDR2 SYDVKM. The CDR3 is made up of 13 amino acids. The trim removed 8 bases at V and 6 bases at J, leaving 8 bases unmatched. CDR3 sequence (DNA): TGTGCCAGCGTTGACGGCAGGGGGCCTGAAGCTTTCTTT. It specifies CASVDGRGPEAFF. The full variable domain, in which reference TRBV28 and TRBJ1-1 provide the parts outside the CDR3, is DVKVTQSSRYLVKRTGEKVFLECVQDMDHENMFWYRQDPGLGLRLIYFSYDVKMKEKGDIPEGYSVSREKKERFSLILESASTNQTSMYLCASVDGRGPEAFFGQGTRLTVV.

This chain connects TRBV12-3 or TRBV12-4 to TRBJ2-1; 8 bases map to TRBD2. The CDR3 has 14 residues. V lost 5 bases and J lost 7; bases outside the gene matches: 7. CDR3 DNA: TGTGCCAGCAGTATCGGGACTAGTGTTAATGAGCAGTTCTTC. Its protein product is CASSIGTSVNEQFF.

This clonotype has just one count. V is TRBV6-1 and J is TRBJ1-1; 9 bases are shared with TRBD1. Germline V lookup: CDR1 MNHNS, CDR2 SASEGT. J gave up 4 bases and V 4 bases, and 10 bases lay outside the gene matches. The CDR3 runs to 16 residues. The chain's CDR3 is CASSGIGTGKFTEAFF. In DNA, the CDR3 is TGTGCCAGCAGTGGAATTGGGACAGGGAAATTCACTGAAGCTTTCTTT.

The J gene is TRBJ2-3, the V gene TRBV15, with D perhaps matching TRBD2 (5 bases). CDR1 is LNHNV and CDR2 is YYDKDF in the germline V gene (reference sequence). V shed 5 bases and J shed 1 base, with 10 bases lying between them. The CDR3 loop spans 14 amino acids. The CDR3 region has the DNA TGTGCCACCAGCTCCACCGGGGGCACAGATACGCAGTATTTT. As protein: CATSSTGGTDTQYF.

This clonotype was found a few times. This chain links TRBV2 with TRBJ2-1, with no clear D. Germline-derived CDR1 and CDR2 are SNHLY and FYNNEI. V dropped 4 bases and J dropped 5 bases, with 15 bases sitting between them. The CDR3 spans 15 residues. CDR3 sequence (DNA): TGTGCCAGCAGTGTCAGAGCCGCTATTAACAATGAGCAGTTCTTC. Encoded protein: CASSVRAAINNEQFF.

V is TRBV29-1 and J is TRBJ2-3, with D tentatively TRBD2 (6 bases). Per germline, CDR1 SQVTM and CDR2 ANQGSEA. There are 13 residues in the CDR3. The germline V and J ends were trimmed by 6 bases and 8 bases, with 18 bases remaining between them. The CDR3 coding sequence is TGCAGCGTATCCGGGACTGTGGGAGGTACGCAGTATTTT. Encoded protein: CSVSGTVGGTQYF.